The clone carrying this T cell receptor (beta chain) occurred once. Its antigen is unknown. CDR3 length: 15 residues. Trimming took off 4 bases at V and 0 bases at J, with 12 bases between the two ends. This sample is drawn from a study of radiation and T cells in renal cell carcinoma. Study-wide context: Nephrectomy followed 15 Gy stereotactic body radiation by 4 weeks. Overall study findings and caveats: No pretreatment tumor biopsies were available for baseline clonotypes. From baseline, blood top tumor clonotypes peaked at 2 weeks post-radiation.

Time point specified: baseline pretreatment blood. This sample's treatment: 15 Gy SBRT to primary tumor, nephrectomy 4 weeks later. The patient's renal cell carcinoma had clear cell pathology. The assay was immunoSEQ multiplex PCR, and TCRdb's table has in-frame clones only and misses some. The sample records about 91,000 clones, under 90% being singletons. The TCR comes from a man aged 60 to 69 with renal cell carcinoma. The input for sequencing was blood, taken from a patient whose treatment included radiotherapy and nephrectomy. The gene calls are TRBV23-1 and TRBJ1-2; D is unclear. TRBV23-1 has ORF status, its function being uncertain. CDR3 region: CASSLPSEANYGYTF. CDR3 coding DNA: TGCGCCAGCAGTCTCCCGAGTGAGGCTAACTATGGCTACACCTTC.